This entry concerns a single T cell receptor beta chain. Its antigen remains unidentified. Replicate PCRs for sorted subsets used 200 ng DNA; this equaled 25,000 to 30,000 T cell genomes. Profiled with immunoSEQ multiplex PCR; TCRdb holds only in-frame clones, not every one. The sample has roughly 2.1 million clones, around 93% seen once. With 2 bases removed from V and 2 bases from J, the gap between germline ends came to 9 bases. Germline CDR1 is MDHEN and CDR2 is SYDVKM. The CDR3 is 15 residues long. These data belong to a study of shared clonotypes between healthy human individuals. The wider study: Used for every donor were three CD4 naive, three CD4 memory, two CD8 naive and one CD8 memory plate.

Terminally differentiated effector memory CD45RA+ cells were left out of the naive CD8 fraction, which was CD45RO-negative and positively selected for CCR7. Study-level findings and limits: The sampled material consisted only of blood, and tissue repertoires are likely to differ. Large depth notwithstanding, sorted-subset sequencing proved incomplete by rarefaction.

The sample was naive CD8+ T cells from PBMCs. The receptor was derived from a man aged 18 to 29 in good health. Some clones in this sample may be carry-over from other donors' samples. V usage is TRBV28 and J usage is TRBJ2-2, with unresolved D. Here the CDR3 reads CASSLSASNTGELFF. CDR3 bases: TGTGCCAGCAGTTTAAGCGCATCCAACACCGGGGAGCTGTTTTTT.